This T cell receptor (beta chain) originates from a study of cytomegalovirus exposure and HLA in healthy donors. The overall study: Both the 100 to 150 validation repertoires and the roughly 700 first-cohort repertoires used the same platform, as reported by a later analysis.

Sequenced by immunoSEQ multiplex PCR; TCRdb stores in-frame clones only, minus some. The repertoire holds tens of thousands of clones, with 90% to 95% as singletons. Study outcomes and limitations: Among TCR beta chains, those listed as cytomegalovirus-associated numbered over 150.

The donors were members of the validation cohort, which comprised around 110 subjects and was separate from the first cohort of fewer than 700 subjects. A note on this clone: Antigen: not known.

The CDR3 is 20 residues long. J lost 13 bases, V lost 1 base, and 25 bases had no gene match. Per the germline V gene, CDR1 is MNHEY and CDR2 is SMNVEV (reference sequence). The chain carries TRBV27 and TRBJ2-1; TRBD2 agrees at 10 bases. Input material: PBMCs. This TCR came from a man younger than 35 in good health and CMV-seronegative. The CDR3 DNA follows: TGTGCCAGCAGTTTATTGAGGCTAGCGGGGGAAAGAGGTGACATTGCTATCCAGTTCTTC. Protein sequence: CASSLLRLAGERGDIAIQFF.